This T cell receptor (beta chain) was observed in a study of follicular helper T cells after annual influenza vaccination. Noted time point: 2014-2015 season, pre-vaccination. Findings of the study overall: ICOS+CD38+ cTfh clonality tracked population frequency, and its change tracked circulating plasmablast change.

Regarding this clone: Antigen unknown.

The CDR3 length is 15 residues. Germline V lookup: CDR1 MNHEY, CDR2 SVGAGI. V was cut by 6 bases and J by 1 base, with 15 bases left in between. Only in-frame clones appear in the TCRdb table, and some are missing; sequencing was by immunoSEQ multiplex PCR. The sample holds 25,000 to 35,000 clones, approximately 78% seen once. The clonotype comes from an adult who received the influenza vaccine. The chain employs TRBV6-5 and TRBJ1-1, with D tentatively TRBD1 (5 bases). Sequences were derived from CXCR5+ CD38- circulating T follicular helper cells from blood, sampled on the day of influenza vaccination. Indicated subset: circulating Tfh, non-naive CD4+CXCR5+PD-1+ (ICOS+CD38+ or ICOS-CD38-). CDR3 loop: CASSRPGGENTEAFF. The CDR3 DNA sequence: TGTGCCAGCAGCCGCCCCGGGGGGGAGAACACTGAAGCTTTCTTT.